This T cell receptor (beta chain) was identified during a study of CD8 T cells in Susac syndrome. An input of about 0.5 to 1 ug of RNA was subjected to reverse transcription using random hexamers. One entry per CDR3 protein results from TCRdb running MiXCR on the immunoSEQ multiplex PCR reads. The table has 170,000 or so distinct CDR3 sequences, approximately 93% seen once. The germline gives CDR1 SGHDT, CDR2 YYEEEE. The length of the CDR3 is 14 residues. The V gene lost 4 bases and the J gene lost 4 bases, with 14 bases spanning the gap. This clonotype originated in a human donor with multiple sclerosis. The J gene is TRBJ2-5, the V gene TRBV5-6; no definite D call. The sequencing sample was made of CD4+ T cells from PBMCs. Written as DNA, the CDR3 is TGTGCCAGCAGCCTTAGTCCCTGGAGAGAGACCCAGTACTTC. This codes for CASSLSPWRETQYF.